This T cell receptor (beta chain) comes out of a study of T cell responses to AZD1222 COVID-19 vaccine. Whole-study findings and limits: There were repertoire samples only from the period after the peak T cell response. Seropositivity was recorded at baseline in only a handful of AZD1222 recipients.

The table came from immunoSEQ multiplex PCR; TCRdb's copy has only in-frame clones and leaves some out. The data hold fewer than 150,000 clones, with over 75% observed a single time. CDR1 is LGHDT and CDR2 is YNNKEL in the germline V gene (reference sequence). The CDR3 is 13 residues long. The V and J ends lost 4 bases and 5 bases respectively, with 10 bases between them. As for this clone: Its antigen remains unknown.

The genes are TRBV3-1 (or the pseudogene TRBV3-2) and TRBJ2-3, with D possibly matching TRBD2 (6 bases). The starting material was peripheral blood, obtained on day 0 of AZD1222 vaccination. The TCR sequence derives from an adult in good health. CDR3 residues: CASSRAGLDTQYF. CDR3 in DNA: TGTGCCAGCAGCCGGGCGGGGTTAGATACGCAGTATTTT.